The 17 T cell receptor beta chains below come from one sample, sequenced in a study of cytomegalovirus exposure and HLA in healthy donors. PCR amplification relied on 60 Vbeta primers (plus 13 Jbeta primers). Produced via immunoSEQ multiplex PCR; TCRdb's table is partial and in-frame only. The table records around 220,000 clones, around 83% of them present only once. Sequencing was done on a sample of PBMCs. The source is a girl aged 10-17 years in good health and CMV-seronegative.

The chain couples TRBV30 to TRBJ1-4; D not certain. The V gene lost 1 base and the J gene lost 5 bases, with 11 bases spanning the gap. Germline values: CDR1 GTSNPN, CDR2 SVGIG (reference sequence). This CDR3 has 14 residues. DNA of the CDR3: TGTGCCTGGAGTGCCGGCAGACTGAATGAAAAACTGTTTTTT. Translated, it gives CAWSAGRLNEKLFF. The full variable domain, its missing parts supplied by reference TRBV30 and TRBJ1-4, is SQTIHQWPATLVQPVGSPLSLECTVEGTSNPNLYWYRQAAGRGLQLLFYSVGIGQISSEVPQNLSASRPQDRQFILSSKKLLLSDSGFYLCAWSAGRLNEKLFFGSGTQLSVL.

J is TRBJ2-1 and V is TRBV5-1; 8 bases are a match to TRBD1. With V trimmed by 4 bases and J by 6 bases, 3 bases remained unmatched. The CDR3 extends over 13 amino acids. Germline assignment: CDR1 SGHRS and CDR2 YFSETQ. The CDR3 nucleotides are TGCGCCAGCAGCGCGGACAGGGCCAATGAGCAGTTCTTC. It codes for CASSADRANEQFF.

The chain employs TRBV5-6 and TRBJ2-3; 11 bases fit TRBD1. The CDR3 is 16 residues long. The V gene's germline CDR1 is SGHDT and CDR2 YYEEEE. V was pared by 4 bases and J by 5 bases, with 9 bases of the junction left unmatched. DNA of the CDR3: TGTGCCAGCAGCAAGAACCCCGGGACAGGGGGAGATACGCAGTATTTT. Its protein product is CASSKNPGTGGDTQYF.

This rearrangement joins TRBV29-1 to TRBJ1-5; D gene ambiguous. V was shortened by 5 bases and J by 0 bases, with 14 bases between the two germline ends. The CDR3 length is 15 residues. In germline, CDR1 is SQVTM, CDR2 ANQGSEA. Written as DNA, the CDR3 is TGCAGCGTTCGGGGAGAGGGATATAGCAATCAGCCCCAGCATTTT. This gives the protein CSVRGEGYSNQPQHF.

The chain carries TRBV28 and TRBJ2-5; D is undetermined. The DNA end is a closer match to TRBJ2-7, so the J assignment may be wrong. The germline gives CDR1 MDHEN, CDR2 SYDVKM. This CDR3 region has 16 residues. The CDR3: CASQNGYYLNRYEQYF. The CDR3 DNA sequence: TGTGCTTCGCAGAACGGATACTACCTAAACCGCTACGAGCAGTACTTC.

The CDR3 coding sequence is TGTGCCACCACCACAGGGGGTCTATTCTATGGCTACACCTTC. Encoded protein: CATTTGGLFYGYTF. The genes are TRBV6-5 and TRBJ1-2; TRBD1 matches 8 bases. The V and J ends lost 10 bases and 4 bases, in that order; junction bases with no gene match: 11. Germline V gives CDR1 MNHEY, CDR2 SVGAGI. This CDR3 region has 14 residues.

V usage is TRBV2 and J usage is TRBJ2-1; TRBD2 matches at 11 bases. The CDR3 totals 13 residues. Losses at the gene ends were 7 bases for V and 12 bases for J; bases not matched to a gene: 8. Germline V gives CDR1 SNHLY, CDR2 FYNNEI. CDR3 protein: CASIGTSGERQFF. In DNA, the CDR3 is TGTGCCAGCATAGGGACTAGCGGCGAGAGGCAGTTCTTC.

This chain joins TRBV14 and TRBJ2-5, with D hard to call. The CDR3 has 12 amino acids. CDR1 and CDR2 (germline): SGHDN, FVKESK. Trimming stripped 3 bases from V and 7 bases from J, with 9 bases between. CDR3 nucleotides: TGTGCCAGCAGCCAGGCCTTTGGGACCCAGTACTTC. Translation gives CASSQAFGTQYF.

The chain is built from TRBV4-3 and TRBJ1-2; TRBD1 is a possible D gene (6 bases). Germline-derived CDR1 and CDR2 are LGHNA and YSLEER. The CDR3 runs to 13 residues. The germline V and J ends were trimmed by 3 bases and 6 bases, with 11 bases remaining between them. CDR3 residues: CASSQISGDGYTF. The CDR3 DNA reads TGCGCCAGCAGCCAGATTTCAGGGGATGGCTACACCTTC.

The J gene is TRBJ1-6, the V gene TRBV19; no reliable D call. Germline V gene sequence: CDR1 LNHDA, CDR2 SQIVND (reference sequence). With 5 bases removed from V and 5 bases from J, the gap between germline ends came to 16 bases. The CDR3 sequence is 16 residues long. CDR3 DNA sequence: TGTGCCAGTAGTCGCGGTGGGAGGTTTAATAATTCACCCCTCCACTTT. This gives the protein CASSRGGRFNNSPLHF.

The chain couples TRBV27 to TRBJ1-2; D unclear. The germline V gene has CDR1 MNHEY and CDR2 SMNVEV (reference sequence). Trimming left V 5 bases short and J 1 base short, with 8 bases between. The CDR3 consists of 13 residues. The CDR3 nucleotides are TGTGCCAGCAGTGAACAGAGTAACTATGGCTACACCTTC. Protein product: CASSEQSNYGYTF.

This chain connects TRBV7-2 to TRBJ2-3; 7 positions agree with TRBD2. The germline V gene has CDR1 SGHTA and CDR2 FQGNSA. CDR3 length equals 14 residues. V was clipped by 3 bases and J by 1 base; unmatched bases: 1. The CDR3 reads CASSFRGGTDTQYF. The CDR3 coding sequence is TGTGCCAGCAGCTTCCGGGGGGGCACAGATACGCAGTATTTT.

V gene TRBV7-6 combines with J gene TRBJ1-3; D is possibly TRBD1 (6 bases). The CDR3 has 16 residues. Germline CDR1 and CDR2: SGHVS and FNYEAQ. Trimming removed 4 bases from V and 0 bases from J, with 13 bases in between. The CDR3 spells CASSYGTQSSGNTIYF. CDR3 sequence (DNA): TGTGCCAGCAGCTACGGGACACAAAGCTCTGGAAACACCATATATTTT.

The V and J genes are TRBV19 and TRBJ2-5; D is possibly TRBD1 (6 bases). The CDR3 is 15 residues long. V was trimmed by 4 bases and J by 2 bases, leaving 14 bases between them. Germline V lookup: CDR1 LNHDA, CDR2 SQIVND (reference sequence). The CDR3 loop reads CASSTLGTFQETQYF. CDR3 bases: TGTGCCAGTAGTACACTCGGGACATTTCAAGAGACCCAGTACTTC.

J is TRBJ2-3 and V is TRBV7-9; 16 bases fit TRBD2. CDR3 length equals 16 residues. V lost 5 bases, J lost 4 bases, and 3 bases stayed unmatched. The germline V gene has CDR1 SEHNR and CDR2 FQNEAQ (reference sequence). The CDR3 loop reads CASSPGLAGGADTQYF. CDR3 bases: TGTGCCAGCAGCCCGGGACTAGCGGGAGGGGCAGATACGCAGTATTTT.

The chain couples TRBV30 to TRBJ2-1, with TRBD2 matching 8 bases. Germline V gives CDR1 GTSNPN, CDR2 SVGIG (reference sequence). This CDR3 is built from 14 residues. V lost 1 base to trimming and J lost 4 bases; unmatched junction nucleotides: 3. The CDR3 DNA is TGTGCCTGGAGTGGACTAGCGAGTTACAATGAGCAGTTCTTC. Its translation: CAWSGLASYNEQFF.

The chain has TRBV30 and TRBJ1-1, with 7 bases that match TRBD1. Germline CDR1 reads GTSNPN; CDR2 reads SVGIG (reference sequence). CDR3 length: 13 residues. J lost 4 bases, V lost 0 bases, and 2 bases had no gene match. Here the CDR3 reads CAWSVSGGTEAFF. The CDR3 DNA is TGTGCCTGGAGTGTATCAGGGGGCACTGAAGCTTTCTTT.